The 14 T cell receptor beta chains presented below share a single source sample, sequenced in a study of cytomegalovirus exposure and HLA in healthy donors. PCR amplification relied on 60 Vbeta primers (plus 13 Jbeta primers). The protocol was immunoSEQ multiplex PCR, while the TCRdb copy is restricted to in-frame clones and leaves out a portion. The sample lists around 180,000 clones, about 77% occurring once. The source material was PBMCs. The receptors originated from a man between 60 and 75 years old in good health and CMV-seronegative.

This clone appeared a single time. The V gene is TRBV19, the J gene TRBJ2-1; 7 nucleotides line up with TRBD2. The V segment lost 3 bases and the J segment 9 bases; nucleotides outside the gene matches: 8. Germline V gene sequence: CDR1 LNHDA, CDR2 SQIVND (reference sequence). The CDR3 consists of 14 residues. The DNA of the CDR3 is TGTGCCAGTAGTATCCTGGGGCGCGGGAGTGAGCAGTTCTTC. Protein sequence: CASSILGRGSEQFF.

Written as DNA, the CDR3 is TGTGCCAGCAGTTACCTCAGGGATCAGCCCCAGCATTTT. Translating gives CASSYLRDQPQHF. The genes are TRBV6-5 and TRBJ1-5, with D possibly being TRBD1 (5 bases). V lost 2 bases, J lost 5 bases, and 7 bases lay in between. The CDR3 contains 13 residues. CDR1 is MNHEY, CDR2 SVGAGI, per germline.

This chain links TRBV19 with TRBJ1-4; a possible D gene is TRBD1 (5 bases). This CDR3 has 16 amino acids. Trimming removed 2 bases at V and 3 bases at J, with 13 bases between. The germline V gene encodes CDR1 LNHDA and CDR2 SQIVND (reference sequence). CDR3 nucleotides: TGTGCCAGTAGTATACAGGGTATTTCGGCTAATGAAAAACTGTTTTTT. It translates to CASSIQGISANEKLFF. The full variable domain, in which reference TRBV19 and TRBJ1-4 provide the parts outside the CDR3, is DGGITQSPKYLFRKEGQNVTLSCEQNLNHDAMYWYRQDPGQGLRLIYYSQIVNDFQKGDIAEGYSVSREKKESFPLTVTSAQKNPTAFYLCASSIQGISANEKLFFGSGTQLSVL.

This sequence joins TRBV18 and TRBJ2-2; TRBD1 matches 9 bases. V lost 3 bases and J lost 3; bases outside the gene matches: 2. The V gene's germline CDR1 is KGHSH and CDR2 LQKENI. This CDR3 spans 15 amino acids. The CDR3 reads CASSPWTGDTGELFF. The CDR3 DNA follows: TGTGCCAGCTCACCTTGGACAGGGGACACCGGGGAGCTGTTTTTT.

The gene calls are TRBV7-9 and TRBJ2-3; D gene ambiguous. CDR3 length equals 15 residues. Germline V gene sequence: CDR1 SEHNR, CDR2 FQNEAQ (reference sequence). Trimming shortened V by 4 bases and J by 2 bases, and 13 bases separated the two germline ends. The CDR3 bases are TGTGCCAGCAGCTCGACATTCCGGCTCACAGATACGCAGTATTTT. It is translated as CASSSTFRLTDTQYF.

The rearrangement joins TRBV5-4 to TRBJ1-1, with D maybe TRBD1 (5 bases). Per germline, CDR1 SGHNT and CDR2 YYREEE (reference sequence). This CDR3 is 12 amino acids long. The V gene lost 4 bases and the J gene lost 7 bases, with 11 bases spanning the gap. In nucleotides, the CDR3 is TGTGCCAGCAGCGAAGGGACTTTTGAAGCTTTCTTT. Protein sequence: CASSEGTFEAFF.

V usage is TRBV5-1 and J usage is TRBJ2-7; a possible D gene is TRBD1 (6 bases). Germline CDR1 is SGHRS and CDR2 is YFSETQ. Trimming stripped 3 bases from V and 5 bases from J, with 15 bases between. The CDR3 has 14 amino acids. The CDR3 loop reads CASSSWTEPDEQYF. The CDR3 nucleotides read TGCGCCAGCAGCTCCTGGACAGAGCCTGACGAGCAGTACTTC. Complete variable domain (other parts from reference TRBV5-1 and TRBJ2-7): KAGVTQTPRYLIKTRGQQVTLSCSPISGHRSVSWYQQTPGQGLQFLFEYFSETQRNKGNFPGRFSGRQFSNSRSEMNVSTLELGDSALYLCASSSWTEPDEQYFGPGTRLTVT.

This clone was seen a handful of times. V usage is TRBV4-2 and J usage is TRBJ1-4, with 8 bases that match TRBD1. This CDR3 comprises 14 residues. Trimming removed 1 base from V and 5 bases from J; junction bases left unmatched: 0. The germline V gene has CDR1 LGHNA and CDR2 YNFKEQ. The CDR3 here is CASSQGTGNEKLFF. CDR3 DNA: TGTGCCAGCAGCCAAGGGACAGGGAATGAAAAACTGTTTTTT.

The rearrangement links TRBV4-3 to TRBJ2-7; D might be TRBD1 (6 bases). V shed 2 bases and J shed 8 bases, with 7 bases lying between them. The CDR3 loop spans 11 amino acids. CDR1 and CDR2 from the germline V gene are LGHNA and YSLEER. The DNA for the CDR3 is TGCGCCAGCAGCCAAACAGGGAAGCAGTACTTC. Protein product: CASSQTGKQYF.

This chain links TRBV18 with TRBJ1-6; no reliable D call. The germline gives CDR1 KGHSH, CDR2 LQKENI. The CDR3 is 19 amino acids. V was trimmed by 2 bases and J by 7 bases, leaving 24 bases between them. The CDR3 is CASSPIDIFSGSSNSPLHF. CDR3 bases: TGTGCCAGCTCACCAATTGATATCTTTTCGGGTAGCTCCAATTCACCCCTCCACTTT. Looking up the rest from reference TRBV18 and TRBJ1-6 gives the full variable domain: NAGVMQNPRHLVRRRGQEARLRCSPMKGHSHVYWYRQLPEEGLKFMVYLQKENIIDESGMPKERFSAEFPKEGPSILRIQQVVRGDSAAYFCASSPIDIFSGSSNSPLHFGNGTRLTVT.

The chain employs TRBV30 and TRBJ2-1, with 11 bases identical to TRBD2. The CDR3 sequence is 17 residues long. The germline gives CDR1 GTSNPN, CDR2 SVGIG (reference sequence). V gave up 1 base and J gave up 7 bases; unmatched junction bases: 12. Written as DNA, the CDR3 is TGTGCCTGGAGTGCTTTCCTACTAGCGGGAGTAACAAATGAGCAGTTCTTC. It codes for CAWSAFLLAGVTNEQFF. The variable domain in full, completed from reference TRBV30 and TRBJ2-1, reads SQTIHQWPATLVQPVGSPLSLECTVEGTSNPNLYWYRQAAGRGLQLLFYSVGIGQISSEVPQNLSASRPQDRQFILSSKKLLLSDSGFYLCAWSAFLLAGVTNEQFFGPGTRLTVL.

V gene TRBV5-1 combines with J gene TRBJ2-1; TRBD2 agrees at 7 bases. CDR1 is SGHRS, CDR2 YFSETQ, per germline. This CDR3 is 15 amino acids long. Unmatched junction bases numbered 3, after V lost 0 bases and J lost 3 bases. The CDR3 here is CASSLVPSGYNEQFF. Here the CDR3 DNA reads TGCGCCAGCAGCTTGGTGCCTAGCGGCTACAATGAGCAGTTCTTC.

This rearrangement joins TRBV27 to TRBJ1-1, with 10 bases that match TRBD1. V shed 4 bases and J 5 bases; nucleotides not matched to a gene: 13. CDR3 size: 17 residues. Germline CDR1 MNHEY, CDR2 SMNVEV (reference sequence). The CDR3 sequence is CASSSLDRGRRDTEAFF. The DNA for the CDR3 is TGTGCCAGCAGTTCTCTCGACAGGGGGCGTAGGGATACTGAAGCTTTCTTT.

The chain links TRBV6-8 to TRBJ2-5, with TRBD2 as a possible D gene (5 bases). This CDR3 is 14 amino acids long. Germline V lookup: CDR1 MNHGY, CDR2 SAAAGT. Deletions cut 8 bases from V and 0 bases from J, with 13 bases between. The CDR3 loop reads CASPGGSHQETQYF. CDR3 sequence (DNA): TGTGCCAGCCCAGGCGGGTCCCACCAAGAGACCCAGTACTTC.